The rows below give T cell receptor beta chains drawn from one sample of a study of cytomegalovirus exposure and HLA in healthy donors. TCRdb keeps only in-frame clones here, not all; method: immunoSEQ multiplex PCR. This sample has around 130,000 clones, with approximately 78% found just once. The sequencing sample was made of PBMCs. The receptors here all came from a woman between 40 and 55 years old in good health and CMV-seropositive. Both conserved end residues are part of each CDR3. The D gene is left open where the match is weak. Clone size appears in some rows only: once, few, many, or a class for an expanded clone.

v_gene: TRBV7-8; abundance: -; d_gene: TRBD2; j_gene: TRBJ2-1; CDR3aa: CASSFRTGAGRADEQFF; CDR3nt: TGTGCCAGCAGCTTCCGGACTGGAGCCGGGAGGGCCGATGAGCAGTTCTTC
v_gene: TRBV28; abundance: -; d_gene: -; j_gene: TRBJ2-3; CDR3aa: CASSLSTKDYPKPTDTQYF; CDR3nt: TGTGCCAGCAGTTTATCGACCAAGGACTATCCCAAGCCCACAGATACGCAGTATTTT
v_gene: TRBV10-3; abundance: -; d_gene: TRBD1; j_gene: TRBJ1-6; CDR3aa: CATRPIQGAGNSPLHF; CDR3nt: TGTGCCACCAGACCCATCCAGGGGGCTGGTAATTCACCCCTCCACTTT
v_gene: TRBV29-1; abundance: -; d_gene: -; j_gene: TRBJ1-1; CDR3aa: CSVGGYTEAFF; CDR3nt: TGCAGCGTTGGCGGCTACACTGAAGCTTTCTTT
v_gene: TRBV7-8; abundance: few; d_gene: -; j_gene: TRBJ2-7; CDR3aa: CASSPLVAGYEQYF; CDR3nt: TGTGCCAGCAGCCCCCTAGTTGCGGGATACGAGCAGTACTTC
v_gene: TRBV5-6; abundance: once; d_gene: -; j_gene: TRBJ1-5; CDR3aa: CASSFGAQPQHF; CDR3nt: TGTGCCAGCAGCTTTGGGGCTCAGCCCCAGCATTTT
v_gene: TRBV19; abundance: -; d_gene: TRBD1; j_gene: TRBJ1-1; CDR3aa: CASSSGQANTEAFF; CDR3nt: TGTGCCAGTAGCTCCGGACAGGCGAACACTGAAGCTTTCTTT
v_gene: TRBV19; abundance: -; d_gene: -; j_gene: TRBJ2-3; CDR3aa: CASRRGATNTQYF; CDR3nt: TGTGCCAGTCGTCGGGGTGCCACGAATACGCAGTATTTT
v_gene: TRBV10-3; abundance: -; d_gene: -; j_gene: TRBJ2-1; CDR3aa: CAIRSLLGAYEQFF; CDR3nt: TGTGCCATCAGGTCCCTATTGGGGGCGTATGAGCAGTTCTTC
v_gene: TRBV7-2; abundance: -; d_gene: TRBD2; j_gene: TRBJ2-1; CDR3aa: CASSKDSGRDYNEQFF; CDR3nt: TGTGCCAGCAGCAAAGATAGCGGGAGAGATTACAATGAGCAGTTCTTC
v_gene: TRBV5-1; abundance: -; d_gene: TRBD1; j_gene: TRBJ1-3; CDR3aa: CATLNPGQLILRGTGNTIYF; CDR3nt: TGCGCCACCTTGAACCCGGGACAGCTGATCCTAAGAGGTACTGGAAACACCATATATTTT
v_gene: TRBV28; abundance: -; d_gene: -; j_gene: TRBJ2-2; CDR3aa: CASSRTVRGGELFF; CDR3nt: TGTGCCAGCAGTCGGACAGTTAGGGGCGGGGAGCTGTTTTTT
v_gene: TRBV18; abundance: -; d_gene: -; j_gene: TRBJ1-1; CDR3aa: CASSPRRGALEAFF; CDR3nt: TGTGCCAGCTCACCAAGGCGGGGGGCCCTCGAAGCTTTCTTT
v_gene: TRBV7-9; abundance: -; d_gene: TRBD1; j_gene: TRBJ2-7; CDR3aa: CASSPRDRGYEQYF; CDR3nt: TGTGCCAGCAGCCCCAGGGACAGGGGCTACGAGCAGTACTTC
v_gene: TRBV29-1; abundance: once; d_gene: -; j_gene: TRBJ1-1; CDR3aa: CSGAILTEAFF; CDR3nt: TGCAGCGGGGCCATCCTCACTGAAGCTTTCTTT
v_gene: TRBV7-2; abundance: -; d_gene: TRBD1; j_gene: TRBJ2-2; CDR3aa: CASQQGANTGELFF; CDR3nt: TGTGCCAGCCAACAGGGGGCGAACACCGGGGAGCTGTTTTTT